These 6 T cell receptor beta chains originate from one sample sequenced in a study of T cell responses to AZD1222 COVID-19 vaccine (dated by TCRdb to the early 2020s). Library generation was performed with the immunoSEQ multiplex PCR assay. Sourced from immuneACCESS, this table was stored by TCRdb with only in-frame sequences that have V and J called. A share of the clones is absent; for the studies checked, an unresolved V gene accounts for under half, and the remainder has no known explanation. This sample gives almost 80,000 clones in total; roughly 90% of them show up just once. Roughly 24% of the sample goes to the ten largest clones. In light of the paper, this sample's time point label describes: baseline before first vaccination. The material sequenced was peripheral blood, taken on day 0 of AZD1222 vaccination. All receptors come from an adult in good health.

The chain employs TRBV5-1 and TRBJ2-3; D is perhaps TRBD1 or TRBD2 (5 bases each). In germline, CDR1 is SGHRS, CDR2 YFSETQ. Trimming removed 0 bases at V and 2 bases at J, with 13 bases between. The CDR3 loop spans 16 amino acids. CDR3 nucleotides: TGCGCCAGCAGCTTGGTCCCGGGGCCACCCACAGATACGCAGTATTTT. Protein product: CASSLVPGPPTDTQYF.

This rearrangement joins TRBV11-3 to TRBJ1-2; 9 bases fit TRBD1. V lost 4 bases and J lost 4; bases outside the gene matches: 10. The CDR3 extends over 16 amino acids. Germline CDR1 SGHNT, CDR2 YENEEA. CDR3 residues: CASSWDRDMRSYGYTF. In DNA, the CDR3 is TGTGCCAGCAGCTGGGACAGGGATATGCGGAGCTATGGCTACACCTTC.

The CDR3 nucleotides read TGTGCCAGCAGTAAGGGACCCGCAACTAATGAAAAACTGTTTTTT. It translates to CASSKGPATNEKLFF. The V call is TRBV6-5, the J call TRBJ1-4; D is perhaps TRBD1 (5 bases). V dropped 5 bases and J dropped 0 bases, with 10 bases sitting between them. Germline V gives CDR1 MNHEY, CDR2 SVGAGI. This CDR3 spans 15 amino acids.

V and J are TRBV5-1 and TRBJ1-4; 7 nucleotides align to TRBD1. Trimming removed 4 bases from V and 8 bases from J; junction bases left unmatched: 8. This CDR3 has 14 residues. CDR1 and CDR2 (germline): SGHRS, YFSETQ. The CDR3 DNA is TGCGCCAGCAGCCACCGGGACAGAGGAGAAAAACTGTTTTTT. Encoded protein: CASSHRDRGEKLFF. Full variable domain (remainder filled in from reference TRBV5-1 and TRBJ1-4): KAGVTQTPRYLIKTRGQQVTLSCSPISGHRSVSWYQQTPGQGLQFLFEYFSETQRNKGNFPGRFSGRQFSNSRSEMNVSTLELGDSALYLCASSHRDRGEKLFFGSGTQLSVL.

The chain's CDR3 is CATTRDSRAFF. The CDR3 coding sequence is TGTGCCACTACAAGGGACAGTAGAGCTTTCTTT. The J gene is TRBJ1-1, the V gene TRBV19, with 7 bases aligning to TRBD1. This CDR3 region has 11 residues. Trimming cost V 10 bases and J 10 bases; bases outside gene matches: 9. Germline CDR1 and CDR2: LNHDA and SQIVND (reference sequence).

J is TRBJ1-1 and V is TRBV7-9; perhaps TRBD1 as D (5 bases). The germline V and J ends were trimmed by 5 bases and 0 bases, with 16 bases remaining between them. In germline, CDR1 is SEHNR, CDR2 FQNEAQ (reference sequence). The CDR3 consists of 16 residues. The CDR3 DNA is TGTGCCAGCAGCCCCTACCTGCAGGGAGTGAACACTGAAGCTTTCTTT. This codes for CASSPYLQGVNTEAFF.